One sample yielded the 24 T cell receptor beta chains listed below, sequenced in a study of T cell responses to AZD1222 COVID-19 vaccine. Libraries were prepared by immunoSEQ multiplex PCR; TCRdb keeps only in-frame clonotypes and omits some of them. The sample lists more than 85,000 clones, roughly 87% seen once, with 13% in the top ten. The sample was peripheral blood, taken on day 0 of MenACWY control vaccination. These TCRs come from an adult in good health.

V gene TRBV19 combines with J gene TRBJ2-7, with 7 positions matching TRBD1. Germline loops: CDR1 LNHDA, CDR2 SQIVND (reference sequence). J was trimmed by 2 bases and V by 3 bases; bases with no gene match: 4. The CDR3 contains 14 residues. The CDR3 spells CASSMRDRPYEQYF. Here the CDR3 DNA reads TGTGCCAGTAGTATGAGGGACAGACCCTACGAGCAGTACTTC.

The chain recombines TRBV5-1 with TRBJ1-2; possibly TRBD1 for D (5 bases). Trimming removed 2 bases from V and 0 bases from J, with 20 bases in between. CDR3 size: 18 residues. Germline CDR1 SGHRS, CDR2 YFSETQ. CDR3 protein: CASSLIQGPQETNYGYTF. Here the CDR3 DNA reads TGCGCCAGCAGCTTAATACAAGGACCACAGGAAACTAACTATGGCTACACCTTC.

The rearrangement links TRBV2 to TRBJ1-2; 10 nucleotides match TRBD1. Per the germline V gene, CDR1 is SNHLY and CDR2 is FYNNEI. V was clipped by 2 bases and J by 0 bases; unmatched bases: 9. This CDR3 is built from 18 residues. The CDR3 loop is CASSELGTGAQANYGYTF. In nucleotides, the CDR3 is TGTGCCAGCAGTGAATTAGGGACAGGGGCCCAAGCTAACTATGGCTACACCTTC.

CDR3 in amino acids: CAWSEGFYNSPLHF. In DNA, the CDR3 is TGTGCCTGGAGTGAGGGTTTCTATAATTCACCCCTCCACTTT. The chain uses TRBV30 and TRBJ1-6; unclear D gene. Trimming stripped 1 base from V and 3 bases from J, with 7 bases between. Germline V gene lookup returns CDR1 GTSNPN and CDR2 SVGIG (reference sequence). There are 14 residues in the CDR3.

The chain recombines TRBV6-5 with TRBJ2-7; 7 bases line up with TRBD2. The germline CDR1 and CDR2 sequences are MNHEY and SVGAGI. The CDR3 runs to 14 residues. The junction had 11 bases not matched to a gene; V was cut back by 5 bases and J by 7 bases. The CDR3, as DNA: TGTGCCAGCAGTCCGGGACTGGCAGCGGGGGAGCAGTACTTC. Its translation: CASSPGLAAGEQYF.

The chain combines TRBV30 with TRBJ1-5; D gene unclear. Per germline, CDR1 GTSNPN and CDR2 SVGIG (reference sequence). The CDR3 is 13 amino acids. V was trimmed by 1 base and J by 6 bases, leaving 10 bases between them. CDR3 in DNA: TGTGCCTGGAGTGGACAAGTAGGTCAGCCCCAGCATTTT. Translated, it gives CAWSGQVGQPQHF.

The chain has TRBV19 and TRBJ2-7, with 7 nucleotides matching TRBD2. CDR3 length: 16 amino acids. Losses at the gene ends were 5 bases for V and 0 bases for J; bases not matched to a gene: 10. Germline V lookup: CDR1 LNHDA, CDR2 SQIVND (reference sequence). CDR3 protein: CASSPPAGTASYEQYF. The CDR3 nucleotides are TGTGCCAGTAGTCCGCCAGCGGGGACGGCCTCCTACGAGCAGTACTTC.

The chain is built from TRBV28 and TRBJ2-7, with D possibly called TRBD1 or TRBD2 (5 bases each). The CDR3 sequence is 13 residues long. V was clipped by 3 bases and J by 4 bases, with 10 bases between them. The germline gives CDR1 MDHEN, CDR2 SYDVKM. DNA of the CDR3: TGTGCCAGCAGTTTGGGGACCCAATACGAGCAGTACTTC. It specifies CASSLGTQYEQYF.

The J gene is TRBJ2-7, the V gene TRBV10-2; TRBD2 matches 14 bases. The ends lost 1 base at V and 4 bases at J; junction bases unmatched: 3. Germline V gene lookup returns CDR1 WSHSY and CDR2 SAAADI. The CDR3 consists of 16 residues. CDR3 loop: CASSEFGTSGSYEQYF. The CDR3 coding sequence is TGCGCCAGCAGTGAGTTCGGGACTAGCGGGAGTTACGAGCAGTACTTC.

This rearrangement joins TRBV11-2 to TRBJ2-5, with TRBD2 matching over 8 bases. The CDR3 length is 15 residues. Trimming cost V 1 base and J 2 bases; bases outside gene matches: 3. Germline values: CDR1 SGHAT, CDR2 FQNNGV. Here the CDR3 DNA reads TGTGCCAGCAGCTTAGGAGCGGGGGCTCAAGAGACCCAGTACTTC. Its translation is CASSLGAGAQETQYF.

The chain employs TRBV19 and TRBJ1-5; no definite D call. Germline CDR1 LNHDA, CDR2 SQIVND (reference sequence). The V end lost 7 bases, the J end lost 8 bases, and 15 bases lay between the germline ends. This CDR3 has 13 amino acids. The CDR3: CASTRGHSKPQHF. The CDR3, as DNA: TGTGCCAGTACTCGAGGGCATAGTAAGCCCCAGCATTTT.

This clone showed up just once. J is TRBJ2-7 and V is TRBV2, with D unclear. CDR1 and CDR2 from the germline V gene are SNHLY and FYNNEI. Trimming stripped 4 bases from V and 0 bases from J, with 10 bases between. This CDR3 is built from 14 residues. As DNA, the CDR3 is TGTGCCAGCAGTGGAGCTTTTAGCTCCTACGAGCAGTACTTC. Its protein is CASSGAFSSYEQYF.

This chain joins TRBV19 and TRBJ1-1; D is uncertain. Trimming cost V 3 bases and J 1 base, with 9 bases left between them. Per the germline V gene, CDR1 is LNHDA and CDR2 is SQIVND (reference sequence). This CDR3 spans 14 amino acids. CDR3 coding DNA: TGTGCCAGTAGTATCGGGCAGTCGAACACTGAAGCTTTCTTT. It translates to CASSIGQSNTEAFF.

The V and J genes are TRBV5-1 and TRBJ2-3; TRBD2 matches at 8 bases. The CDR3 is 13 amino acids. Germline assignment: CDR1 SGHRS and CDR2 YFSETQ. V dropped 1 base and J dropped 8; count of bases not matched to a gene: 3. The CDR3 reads CASSLPGGGTQYF. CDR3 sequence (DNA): TGCGCCAGCAGCTTGCCGGGAGGGGGTACGCAGTATTTT.

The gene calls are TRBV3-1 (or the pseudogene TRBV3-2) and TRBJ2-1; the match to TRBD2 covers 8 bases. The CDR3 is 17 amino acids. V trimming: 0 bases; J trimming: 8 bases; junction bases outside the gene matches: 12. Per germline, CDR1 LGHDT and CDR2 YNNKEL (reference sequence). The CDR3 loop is CASSQDFREGRRDEQFF. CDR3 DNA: TGTGCCAGCAGCCAAGATTTCCGGGAGGGCCGAAGGGATGAGCAGTTCTTC.

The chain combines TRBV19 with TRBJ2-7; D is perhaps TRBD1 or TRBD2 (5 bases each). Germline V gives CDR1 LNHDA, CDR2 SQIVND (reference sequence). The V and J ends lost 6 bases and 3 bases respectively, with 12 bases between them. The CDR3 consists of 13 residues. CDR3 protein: CASRAGADYEQYF. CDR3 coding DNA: TGTGCCAGTAGGGCCGGGGCCGACTACGAGCAGTACTTC.

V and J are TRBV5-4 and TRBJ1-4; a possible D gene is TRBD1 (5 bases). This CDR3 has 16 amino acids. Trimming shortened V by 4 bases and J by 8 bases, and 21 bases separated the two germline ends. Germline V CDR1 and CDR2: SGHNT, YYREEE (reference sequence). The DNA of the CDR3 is TGTGCCAGCAGCACGACACGGGGACTGGCCAACGAAAAACTGTTTTTT. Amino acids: CASSTTRGLANEKLFF.

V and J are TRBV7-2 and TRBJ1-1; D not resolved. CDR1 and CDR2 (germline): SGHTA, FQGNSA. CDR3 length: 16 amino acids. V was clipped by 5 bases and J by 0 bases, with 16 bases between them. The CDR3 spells CASSPGVGYLNTEAFF. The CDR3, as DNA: TGTGCCAGCAGCCCCGGGGTGGGGTACTTGAACACTGAAGCTTTCTTT.

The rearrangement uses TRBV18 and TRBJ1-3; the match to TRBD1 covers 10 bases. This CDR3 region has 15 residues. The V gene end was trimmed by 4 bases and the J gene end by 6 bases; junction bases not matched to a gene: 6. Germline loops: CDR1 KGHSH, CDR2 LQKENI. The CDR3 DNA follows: TGTGCCAGCTCACTCGGGACAGGGGCAGAAAACACCATATATTTT. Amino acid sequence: CASSLGTGAENTIYF.

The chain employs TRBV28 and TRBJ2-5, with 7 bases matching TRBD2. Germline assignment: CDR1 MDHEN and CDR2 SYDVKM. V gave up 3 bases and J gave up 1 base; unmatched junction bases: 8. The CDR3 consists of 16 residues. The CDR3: CASSLGSGTTQETQYF. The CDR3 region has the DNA TGTGCCAGCAGTTTGGGGTCGGGGACTACCCAAGAGACCCAGTACTTC.

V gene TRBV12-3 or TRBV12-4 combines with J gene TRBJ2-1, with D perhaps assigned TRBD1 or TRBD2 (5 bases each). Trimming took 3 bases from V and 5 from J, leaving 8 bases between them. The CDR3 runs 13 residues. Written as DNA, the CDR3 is TGTGCCAGCAGTTTTATGGGGGACAATGAGCAGTTCTTC. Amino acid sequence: CASSFMGDNEQFF.

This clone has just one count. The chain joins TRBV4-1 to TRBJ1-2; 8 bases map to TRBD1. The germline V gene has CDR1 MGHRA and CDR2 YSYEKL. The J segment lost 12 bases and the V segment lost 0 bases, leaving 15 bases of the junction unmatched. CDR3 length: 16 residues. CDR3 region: CASSQEGTGIRGWNTF. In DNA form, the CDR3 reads TGCGCCAGCAGCCAAGAGGGGACAGGCATCCGTGGGTGGAACACCTTC.

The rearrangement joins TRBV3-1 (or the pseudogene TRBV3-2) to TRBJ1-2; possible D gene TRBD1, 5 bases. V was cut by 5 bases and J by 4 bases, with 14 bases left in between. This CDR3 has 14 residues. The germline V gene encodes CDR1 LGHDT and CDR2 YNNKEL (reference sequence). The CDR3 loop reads CASSWGGGTYGYTF. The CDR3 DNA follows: TGTGCCAGCAGCTGGGGCGGGGGGACCTATGGCTACACCTTC.

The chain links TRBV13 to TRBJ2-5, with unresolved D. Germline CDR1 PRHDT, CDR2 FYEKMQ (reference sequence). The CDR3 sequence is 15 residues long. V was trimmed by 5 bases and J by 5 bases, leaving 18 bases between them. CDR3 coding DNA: TGTGCCAGCAGCGCCCCTCGGAGTCTCGGGGAGACCCAGTACTTC. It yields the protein CASSAPRSLGETQYF.